This T cell receptor beta chain is drawn from a study of siplizumab effects on memory and regulatory T cells. General study findings and limits: Under siplizumab, alloreactive sequences traced to unstimulated CD4+ memory cells were significantly reduced.

On this clone: Its specificity is not known.

The ends were cut back, 1 base at V and 5 bases at J, with 8 bases in the middle. The length of the CDR3 is 13 residues. From germline, CDR1 is PRHDT and CDR2 FYEKMQ (reference sequence). TCRdb keeps only in-frame clones here, not all; method: immunoSEQ multiplex PCR. The sample records 65,000 to 90,000 clones, 85% to 95% being singletons. Specimen: CD8+ T cells sorted from blood. This sequence joins TRBV13 and TRBJ2-5, with D uncertain. The receptor's source is a human donor in good health. This CDR3 is CASSLDLEETQYF. The CDR3 bases are TGTGCCAGCAGCTTAGATCTCGAGGAGACCCAGTACTTC.